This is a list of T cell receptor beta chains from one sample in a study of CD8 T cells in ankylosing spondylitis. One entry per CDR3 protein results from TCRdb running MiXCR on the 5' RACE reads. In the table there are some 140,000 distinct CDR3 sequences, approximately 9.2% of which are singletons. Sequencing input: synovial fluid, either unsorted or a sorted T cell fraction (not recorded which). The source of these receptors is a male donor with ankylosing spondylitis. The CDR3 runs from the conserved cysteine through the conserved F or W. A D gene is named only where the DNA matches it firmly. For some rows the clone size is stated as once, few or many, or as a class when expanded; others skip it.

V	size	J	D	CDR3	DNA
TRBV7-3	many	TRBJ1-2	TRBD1	CASSFQTGYGYTF	TGTGCCAGCAGCTTTCAGACAGGGTATGGCTACACCTTC
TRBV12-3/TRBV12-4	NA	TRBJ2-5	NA	CASSSILTGRETQYF	TGTGCCAGCAGTTCAATTCTGACAGGGAGGGAGACCCAGTACTTC
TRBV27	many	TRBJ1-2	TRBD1	CASSDTGAGYYGYTF	TGTGCCAGCAGCGATACAGGGGCTGGATACTATGGCTACACCTTC
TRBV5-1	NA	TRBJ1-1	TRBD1	CASSLYPTGGNAEAFF	TGCGCCAGCAGCTTGTACCCCACAGGGGGCAACGCTGAAGCTTTCTTT
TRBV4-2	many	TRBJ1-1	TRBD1	CASSQVGTGSRAFF	TGTGCCAGCAGCCAAGTCGGGACAGGGAGCCGGGCTTTCTTT
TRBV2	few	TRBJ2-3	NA	CASSEREGITDTQYF	TGTGCCAGCAGTGAAAGGGAAGGGATCACAGATACGCAGTATTTT
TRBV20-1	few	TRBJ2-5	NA	CSARDTRSGETQYF	TGCAGTGCTAGGGACACCCGATCGGGAGAGACCCAGTACTTC
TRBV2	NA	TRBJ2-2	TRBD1	CASSQLGTGGGELFF	TGTGCCAGCAGTCAACTTGGGACAGGGGGCGGGGAGCTGTTTTTT
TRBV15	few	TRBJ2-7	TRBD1	CATSRVSGDSQNF	TGTGCCACCAGCAGAGTGAGTGGGGACAGCCAGAACTTC
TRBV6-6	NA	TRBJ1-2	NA	CATGQDGYTF	TGTGCCACAGGGCAGGATGGCTACACCTTC
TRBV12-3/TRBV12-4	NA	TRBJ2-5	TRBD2	CASSPRVAGEETQYF	TGTGCCAGCAGCCCTCGGGTAGCGGGGGAAGAGACCCAGTACTTC
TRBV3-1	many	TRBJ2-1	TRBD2	CASSPNGTSGRVRGNEQFF	TGTGCCAGCAGCCCAAACGGGACTAGCGGGAGGGTAAGGGGCAATGAGCAGTTCTTC
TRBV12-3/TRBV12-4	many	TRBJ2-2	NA	CASHKAAYDGELFF	TGTGCCAGTCACAAGGCGGCGTATGACGGGGAGCTGTTTTTT
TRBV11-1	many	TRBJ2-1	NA	CASGRRGTYNEQFF	TGTGCCAGCGGACGCCGGGGCACCTACAATGAGCAGTTCTTC
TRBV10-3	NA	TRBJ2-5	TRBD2	CATGLSGPETQYF	TGTGCCACGGGACTATCGGGGCCGGAGACCCAGTACTTC
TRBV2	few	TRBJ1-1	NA	CASRNRRSEAFF	TGTGCCAGCAGAAATCGCCGATCCGAAGCTTTCTTT
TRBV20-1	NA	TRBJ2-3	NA	CSAIRVNTQYF	TGCAGTGCAATAAGGGTTAATACGCAGTATTTT